This entry features one T cell receptor (beta chain) sequence. These data come from a study of blood T cell repertoires in COVID-19. About the research overall: Sites across the United States, Italy and Spain contributed samples from acute and convalescent COVID-19.

The CDR3 is 16 amino acids. Germline V lookup: CDR1 GTSNPN, CDR2 SVGIG (reference sequence). The V and J ends lost 1 base and 2 bases respectively, with 17 bases between them. Per the study methods: From reference gene primer amplification, estimates of nucleated cell counts were derived. Profiled with immunoSEQ multiplex PCR; TCRdb holds only in-frame clones, not every one. The DNA was the basis for D and trimming; V, J and clone size are from that table. The sample holds almost 95,000 clones, 87% seen once. Specimen: peripheral blood. The V call is TRBV30, the J call TRBJ2-5; weak D call: TRBD1 (5 bases). The TCR comes from a woman in her fifties or sixties with COVID-19, enrolled during active disease. The chain's CDR3 is CAWSGVGRGRQETQYF. The CDR3 DNA reads as TGTGCCTGGAGTGGGGTCGGTAGGGGAAGGCAAGAGACCCAGTACTTC. Full variable domain (remainder filled in from reference TRBV30 and TRBJ2-5): SQTIHQWPATLVQPVGSPLSLECTVEGTSNPNLYWYRQAAGRGLQLLFYSVGIGQISSEVPQNLSASRPQDRQFILSSKKLLLSDSGFYLCAWSGVGRGRQETQYFGPGTRLLVL.